This T cell receptor (beta chain) was retrieved from a study of T-cell memory formation after mild COVID-19. CDR1 is MNHEY and CDR2 is SVGAGI in the germline V gene. V shed 6 bases and J shed 5 bases, with 14 bases lying between them. The CDR3 has 14 residues. This clonotype came up a few times. TCRdb itself ran the 5' RACE reads through MiXCR, one entry per CDR3 protein. The data show tens of thousands of distinct CDR3 sequences, around 16% seen once. Input material: PBMCs or a T cell subset sorted from them (not recorded which). This sequence originates from a man aged 18-30 years who had mild COVID-19 (a few samples of this study predate the infection). Cell type and time point are not known. The rearrangement joins TRBV6-5 to TRBJ1-5; no definite D call. The CDR3 protein is CASSRTEEDQPQHF. Written as DNA, the CDR3 is TGTGCCAGCAGCCGTACCGAGGAAGATCAGCCCCAGCATTTT.